This record covers a single TCR beta chain. This record belongs to a study of blood T cell repertoires in COVID-19. Study in general: The analysed material was cDNA or gDNA that came from T cells, B-cell-depleted T cells, or PBMCs.

Sequenced by immunoSEQ multiplex PCR; TCRdb stores in-frame clones only, minus some. The table has roughly 200,000 clones, around 87% seen once; the top ten hold 0.6% to 0.8%. J lost 1 base, V lost 6 bases, and 2 bases had no gene match. The CDR3 has 13 amino acids. Germline values: CDR1 SNHLY, CDR2 FYNNEI. This TCR derives from a man in his fifties with acute or convalescent COVID-19. The chain recombines TRBV2 with TRBJ1-2, with 7 nucleotides matching TRBD1. The sequencing sample was made of peripheral blood. The CDR3 reads CASRGQINYGYTF. CDR3 nucleotides: TGTGCCAGCAGGGGACAGATTAACTATGGCTACACCTTC.